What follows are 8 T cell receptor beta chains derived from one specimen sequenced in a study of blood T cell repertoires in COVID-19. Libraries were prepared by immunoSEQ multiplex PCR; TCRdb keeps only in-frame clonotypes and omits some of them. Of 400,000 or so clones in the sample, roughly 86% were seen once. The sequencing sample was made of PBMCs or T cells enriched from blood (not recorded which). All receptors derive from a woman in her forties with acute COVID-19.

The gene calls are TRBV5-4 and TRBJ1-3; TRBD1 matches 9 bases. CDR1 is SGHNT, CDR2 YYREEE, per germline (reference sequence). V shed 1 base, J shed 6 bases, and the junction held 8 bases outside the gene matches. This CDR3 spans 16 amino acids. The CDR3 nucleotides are TGTGCCAGCAGCTTGCTCGGGGGACAGGGCCAAAACACCATATATTTT. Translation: CASSLLGGQGQNTIYF.

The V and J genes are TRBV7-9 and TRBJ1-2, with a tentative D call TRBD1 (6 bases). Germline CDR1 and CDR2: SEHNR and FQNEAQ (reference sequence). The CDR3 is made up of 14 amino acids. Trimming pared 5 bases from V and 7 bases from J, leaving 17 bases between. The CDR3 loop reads CASSPLTGISGYTF. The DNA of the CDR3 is TGTGCCAGCAGCCCCTTAACAGGGATTAGTGGCTACACCTTC.

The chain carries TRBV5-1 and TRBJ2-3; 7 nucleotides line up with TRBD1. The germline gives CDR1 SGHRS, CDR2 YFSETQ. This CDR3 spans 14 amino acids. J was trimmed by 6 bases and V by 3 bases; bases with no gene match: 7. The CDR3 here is CASSSSFRGDTQYF. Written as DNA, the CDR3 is TGCGCCAGCAGCTCGTCCTTCAGGGGGGATACGCAGTATTTT.

This chain's CDR3 is CASSLVLGGRTEAFF. Here the CDR3 DNA reads TGTGCCAGCAGCTTAGTCCTAGGGGGAAGGACTGAAGCTTTCTTT. This chain uses TRBV7-8 with TRBJ1-1; tentative D call: TRBD1 (6 bases). The V end was cut by 1 base, the J end by 5 bases, with 14 bases between. In germline, CDR1 is SGHVS, CDR2 FQNEAQ. This CDR3 comprises 15 residues.

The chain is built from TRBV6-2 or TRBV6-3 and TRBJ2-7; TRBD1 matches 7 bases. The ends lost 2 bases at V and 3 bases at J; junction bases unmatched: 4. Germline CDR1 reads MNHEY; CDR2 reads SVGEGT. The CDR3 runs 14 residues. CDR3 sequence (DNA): TGTGCCAGCAGTTACGGGGGACAGCACTACGAGCAGTACTTC. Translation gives CASSYGGQHYEQYF.

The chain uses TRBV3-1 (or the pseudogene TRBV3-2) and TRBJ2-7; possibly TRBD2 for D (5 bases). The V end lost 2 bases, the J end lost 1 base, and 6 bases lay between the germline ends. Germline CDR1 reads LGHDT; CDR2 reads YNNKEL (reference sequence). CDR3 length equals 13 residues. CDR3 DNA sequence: TGTGCCAGCAGCCAACCGGGATCCTACGAGCAGTACTTC. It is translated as CASSQPGSYEQYF.

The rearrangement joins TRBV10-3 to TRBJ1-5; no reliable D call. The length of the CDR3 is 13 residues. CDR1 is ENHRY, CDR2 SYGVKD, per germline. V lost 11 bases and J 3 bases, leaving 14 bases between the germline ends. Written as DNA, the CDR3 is TGTGCCCCCAGCCGGGTGACCAATCAGCCCCAGCATTTT. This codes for CAPSRVTNQPQHF.

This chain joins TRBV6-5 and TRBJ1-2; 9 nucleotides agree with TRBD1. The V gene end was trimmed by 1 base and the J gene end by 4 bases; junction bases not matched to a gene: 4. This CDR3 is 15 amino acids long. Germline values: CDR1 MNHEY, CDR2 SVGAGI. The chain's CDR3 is CASSYFPDRGYGYTF. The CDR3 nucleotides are TGTGCCAGCAGTTACTTTCCGGACAGGGGCTATGGCTACACCTTC.